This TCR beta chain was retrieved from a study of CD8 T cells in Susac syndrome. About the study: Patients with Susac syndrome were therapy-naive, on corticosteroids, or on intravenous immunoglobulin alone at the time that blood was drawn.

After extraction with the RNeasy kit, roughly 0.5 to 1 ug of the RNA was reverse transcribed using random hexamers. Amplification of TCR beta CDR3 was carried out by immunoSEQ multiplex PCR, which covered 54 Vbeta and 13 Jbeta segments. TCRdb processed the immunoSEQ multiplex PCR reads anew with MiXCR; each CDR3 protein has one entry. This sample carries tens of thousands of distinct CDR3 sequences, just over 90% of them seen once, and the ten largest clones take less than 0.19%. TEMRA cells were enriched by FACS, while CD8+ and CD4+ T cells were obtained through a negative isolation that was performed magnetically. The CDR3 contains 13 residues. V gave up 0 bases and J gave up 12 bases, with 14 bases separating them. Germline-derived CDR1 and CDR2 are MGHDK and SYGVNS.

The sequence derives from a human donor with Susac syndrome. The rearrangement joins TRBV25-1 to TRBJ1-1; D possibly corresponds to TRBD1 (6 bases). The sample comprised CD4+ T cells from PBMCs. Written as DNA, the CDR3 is TGTGCCAGCAGTGAATATCCCGGAGACAGGTCTTTCTTT. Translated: CASSEYPGDRSFF.